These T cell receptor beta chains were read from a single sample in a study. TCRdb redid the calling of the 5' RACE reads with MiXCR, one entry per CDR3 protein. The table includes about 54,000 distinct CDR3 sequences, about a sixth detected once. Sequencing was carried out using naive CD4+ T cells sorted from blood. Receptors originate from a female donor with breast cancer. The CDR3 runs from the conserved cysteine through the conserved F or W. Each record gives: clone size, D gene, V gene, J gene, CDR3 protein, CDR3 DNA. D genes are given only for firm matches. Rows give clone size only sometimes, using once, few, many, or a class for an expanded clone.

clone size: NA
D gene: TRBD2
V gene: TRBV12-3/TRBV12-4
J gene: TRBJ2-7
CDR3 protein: CASTPLAGGEQYF
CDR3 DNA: TGTGCCAGCACTCCACTAGCGGGAGGCGAGCAGTACTTC

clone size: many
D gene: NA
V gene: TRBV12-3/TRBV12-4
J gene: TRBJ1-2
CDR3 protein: CASSSSTGYGYTF
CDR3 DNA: TGTGCCAGCAGTTCCTCGACAGGCTATGGCTACACCTTC

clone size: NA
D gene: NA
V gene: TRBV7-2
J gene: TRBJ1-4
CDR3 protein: CASRLEGVQATNEKLFF
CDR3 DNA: TGTGCCAGCCGCTTAGAAGGAGTACAGGCTACTAATGAAAAACTGTTTTTT

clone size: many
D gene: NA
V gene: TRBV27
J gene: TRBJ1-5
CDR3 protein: CATKIAGLNQPQHF
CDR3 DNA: TGTGCCACAAAAATAGCGGGCCTCAATCAGCCCCAGCATTTT

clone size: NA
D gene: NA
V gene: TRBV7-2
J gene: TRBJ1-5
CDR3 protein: CASSPTGGDDQPQHF
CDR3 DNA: TGTGCCAGCAGCCCTACTGGTGGGGACGATCAGCCCCAGCATTTT

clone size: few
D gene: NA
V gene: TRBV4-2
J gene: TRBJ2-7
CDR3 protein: CASRSSGSSYEQYF
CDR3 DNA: TGTGCCAGCAGGTCTTCAGGGAGCTCCTACGAGCAGTACTTC

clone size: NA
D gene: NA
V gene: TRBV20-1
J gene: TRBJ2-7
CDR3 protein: CSARVGLSRAHEQYF
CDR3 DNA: TGCAGTGCTAGAGTGGGCTTAAGCAGGGCCCACGAGCAGTACTTC

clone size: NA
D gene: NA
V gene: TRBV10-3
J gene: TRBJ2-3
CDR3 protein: CAISETSADTQYF
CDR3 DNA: TGTGCCATCAGTGAGACTAGTGCAGATACGCAGTATTTT

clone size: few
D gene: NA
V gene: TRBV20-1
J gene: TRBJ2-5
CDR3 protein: CSAEQEWQTQYF
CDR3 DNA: TGCAGTGCCGAGCAAGAATGGCAGACCCAGTACTTC

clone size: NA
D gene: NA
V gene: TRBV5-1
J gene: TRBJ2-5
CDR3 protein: CASSLEDGGWGTQYF
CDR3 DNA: TGCGCCAGCAGCCTCGAGGACGGAGGTTGGGGGACCCAGTACTTC

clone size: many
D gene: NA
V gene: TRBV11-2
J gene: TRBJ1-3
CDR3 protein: CASSSPRISGNTIYF
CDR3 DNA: TGTGCCAGCAGCTCCCCTAGAATCTCTGGAAACACCATATATTTT

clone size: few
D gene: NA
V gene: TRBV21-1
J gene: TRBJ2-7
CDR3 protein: CASSKVADRVEDEQYF
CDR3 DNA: TGTGCCAGCAGCAAAGTGGCGGACAGGGTGGAGGACGAGCAGTACTTC

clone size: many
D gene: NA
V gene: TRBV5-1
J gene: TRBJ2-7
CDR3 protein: CASSLGEGYEQYF
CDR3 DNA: TGCGCCAGCAGCTTGGGAGAGGGGTACGAGCAGTACTTC

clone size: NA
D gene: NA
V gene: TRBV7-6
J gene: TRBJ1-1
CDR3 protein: CASSLFSGDSGTEAFF
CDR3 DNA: TGTGCCAGCAGCTTATTTTCTGGGGATTCCGGCACTGAAGCTTTCTTT

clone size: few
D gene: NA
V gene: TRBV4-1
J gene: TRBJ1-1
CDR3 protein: CASSQGLRNTEAFF
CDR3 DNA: TGCGCCAGCAGCCAAGGACTGCGAAACACTGAAGCTTTCTTT

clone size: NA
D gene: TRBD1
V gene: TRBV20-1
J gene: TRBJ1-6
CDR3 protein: CSASSAGDRGSPLHF
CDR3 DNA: TGCAGTGCCAGCTCAGCAGGGGACAGGGGTTCACCCCTCCACTTT

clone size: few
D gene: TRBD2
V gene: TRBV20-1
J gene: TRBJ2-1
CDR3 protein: CSTRDGCGRFLNEQFF
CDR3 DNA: TGCAGTACTAGAGATGGTTGCGGGAGGTTCCTCAATGAGCAGTTCTTC

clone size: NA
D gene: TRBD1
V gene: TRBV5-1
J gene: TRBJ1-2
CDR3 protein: CASSLGDRGFGYTF
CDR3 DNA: TGCGCCAGCAGCTTGGGGGACAGGGGGTTTGGCTACACCTTC

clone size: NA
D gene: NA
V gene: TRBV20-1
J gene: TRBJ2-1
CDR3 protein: CSAREGFNEQFF
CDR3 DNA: TGCAGTGCTAGAGAGGGTTTCAATGAGCAGTTCTTC

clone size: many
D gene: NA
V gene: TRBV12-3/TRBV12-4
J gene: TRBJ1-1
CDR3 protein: CASSSRGLAEAFF
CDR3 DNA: TGTGCCAGCAGTTCCAGGGGTCTGGCTGAAGCTTTCTTT

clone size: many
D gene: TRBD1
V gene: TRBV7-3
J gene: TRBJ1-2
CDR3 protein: CASSSDRGYGYTF
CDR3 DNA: TGTGCCAGCAGCTCGGACAGGGGCTATGGCTACACCTTC

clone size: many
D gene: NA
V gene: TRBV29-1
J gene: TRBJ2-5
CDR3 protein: CSLPGVRRETQYF
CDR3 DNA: TGCAGCCTCCCCGGGGTGAGGAGGGAGACCCAGTACTTC

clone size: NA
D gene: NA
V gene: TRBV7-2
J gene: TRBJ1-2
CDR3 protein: CASSPEGRNYGYTF
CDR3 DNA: TGTGCCAGCAGCCCCGAAGGGAGGAACTATGGCTACACCTTC

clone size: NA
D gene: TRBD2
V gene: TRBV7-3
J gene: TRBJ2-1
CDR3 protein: CASSLGLAGGKQFF
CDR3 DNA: TGTGCCAGCAGCTTAGGCCTAGCGGGGGGGAAACAGTTCTTC

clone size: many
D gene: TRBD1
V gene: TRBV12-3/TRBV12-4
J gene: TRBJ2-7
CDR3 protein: CASTYRGYSTYEQYF
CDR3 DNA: TGTGCCAGCACCTACAGGGGATATAGTACCTACGAGCAGTACTTC

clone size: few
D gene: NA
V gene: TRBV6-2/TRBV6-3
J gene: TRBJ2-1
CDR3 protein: CASRRSSDEQFF
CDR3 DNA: TGTGCCAGCAGGCGGTCTTCGGATGAGCAGTTCTTC

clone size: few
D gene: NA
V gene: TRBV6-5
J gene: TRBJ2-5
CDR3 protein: CASSRSEAGETQYF
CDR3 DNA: TGTGCCAGCAGCCGCTCGGAGGCAGGGGAGACCCAGTACTTC

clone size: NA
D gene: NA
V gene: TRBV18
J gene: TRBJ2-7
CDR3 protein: CASSPGQLGEQYF
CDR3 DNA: TGTGCCAGCTCACCCGGACAGCTCGGCGAGCAGTACTTC

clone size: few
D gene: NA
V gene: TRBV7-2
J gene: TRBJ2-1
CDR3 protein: CASSFDSPSRQFF
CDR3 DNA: TGTGCCAGCAGCTTTGACAGCCCGTCCCGGCAGTTCTTC

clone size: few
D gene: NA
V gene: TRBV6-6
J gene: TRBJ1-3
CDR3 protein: CASIGTGSGNTIYF
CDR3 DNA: TGTGCCAGCATTGGGACGGGCTCTGGAAACACCATATATTTT

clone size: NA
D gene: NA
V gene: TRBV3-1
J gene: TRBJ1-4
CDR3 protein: CASSSRADEKLFF
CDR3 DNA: TGTGCCAGCAGCTCCAGGGCTGATGAAAAACTGTTTTTT

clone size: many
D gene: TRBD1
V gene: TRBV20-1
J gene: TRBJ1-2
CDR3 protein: CSAPTGDRDGYTF
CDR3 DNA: TGCAGTGCTCCGACAGGGGATAGGGATGGCTACACCTTC

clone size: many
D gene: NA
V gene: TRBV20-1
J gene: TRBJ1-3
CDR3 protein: CSAEERSSGNTIYF
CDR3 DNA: TGCAGTGCAGAGGAACGGAGCTCTGGAAACACCATATATTTT

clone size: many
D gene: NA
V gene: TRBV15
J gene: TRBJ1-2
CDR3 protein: CATSRDRQDLNYGYTF
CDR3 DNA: TGTGCCACCAGCAGGGATCGACAGGACCTGAACTATGGCTACACCTTC

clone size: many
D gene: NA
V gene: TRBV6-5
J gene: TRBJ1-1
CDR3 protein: CASSYSWRVNTEAFF
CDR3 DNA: TGTGCCAGCAGTTACTCGTGGCGGGTGAACACTGAAGCTTTCTTT

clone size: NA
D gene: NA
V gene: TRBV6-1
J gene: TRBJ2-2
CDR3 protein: CASSAQRPGELFF
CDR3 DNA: TGTGCCAGCAGCGCGCAGAGACCCGGGGAGCTGTTTTTT

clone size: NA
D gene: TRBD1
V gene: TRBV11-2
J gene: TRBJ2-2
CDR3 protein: CASNSAGTANTGELVF
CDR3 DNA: TGTGCCAGCAACTCGGCCGGGACAGCGAACACCGGGGAGCTGGTTTTT

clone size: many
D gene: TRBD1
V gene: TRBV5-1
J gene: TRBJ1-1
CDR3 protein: CASSRDSDTEAFF
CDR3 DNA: TGCGCCAGCAGTCGGGACAGCGACACTGAAGCTTTCTTT

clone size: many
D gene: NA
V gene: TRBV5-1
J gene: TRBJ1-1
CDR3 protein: CASSLLQTNTEAFF
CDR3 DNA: TGCGCCAGCAGCTTGTTACAGACGAACACTGAAGCTTTCTTT

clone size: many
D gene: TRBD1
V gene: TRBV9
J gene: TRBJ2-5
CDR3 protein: CASSVGQALRETQYF
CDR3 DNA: TGTGCCAGCAGCGTGGGACAGGCCCTCCGAGAGACCCAGTACTTC

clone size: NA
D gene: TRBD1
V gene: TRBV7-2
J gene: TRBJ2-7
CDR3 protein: CASSPYLTGQGYEQYF
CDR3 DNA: TGTGCCAGCAGCCCGTACCTTACGGGACAGGGTTACGAGCAGTACTTC

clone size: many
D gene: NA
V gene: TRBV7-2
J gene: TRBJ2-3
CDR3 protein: CASSYTSTDTQYF
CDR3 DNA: TGTGCCAGCAGCTACACTAGCACAGATACGCAGTATTTT

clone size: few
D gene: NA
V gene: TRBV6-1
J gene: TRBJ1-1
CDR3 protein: CASSLLGTTLRTEAFF
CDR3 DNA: TGTGCCAGCAGTCTCTTAGGGACAACCCTGCGAACTGAAGCTTTCTTT

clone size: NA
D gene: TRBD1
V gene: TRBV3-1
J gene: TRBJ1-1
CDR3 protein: CASSKQGAITEAFF
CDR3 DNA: TGTGCCAGCAGCAAGCAGGGGGCAATCACTGAAGCTTTCTTT

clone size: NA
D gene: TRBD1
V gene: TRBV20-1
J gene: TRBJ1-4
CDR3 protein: CSAPGGSLSEKLFF
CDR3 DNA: TGCAGTGCTCCAGGGGGCAGCCTTAGTGAAAAACTGTTTTTT

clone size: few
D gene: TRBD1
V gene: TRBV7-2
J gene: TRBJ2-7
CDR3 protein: CASSLEGRGYEQYF
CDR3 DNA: TGTGCCAGCAGCTTAGAAGGCAGGGGGTACGAGCAGTACTTC

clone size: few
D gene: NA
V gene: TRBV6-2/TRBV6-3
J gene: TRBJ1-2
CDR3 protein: CASRRGGVFNYGYTF
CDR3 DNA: TGTGCCAGCAGACGTGGAGGGGTGTTTAACTATGGCTACACCTTC

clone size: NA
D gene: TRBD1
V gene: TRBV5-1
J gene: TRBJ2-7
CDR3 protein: CASSLVTGGSYEQYF
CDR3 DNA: TGCGCCAGCAGCTTGGTTACAGGGGGCTCCTACGAGCAGTACTTC

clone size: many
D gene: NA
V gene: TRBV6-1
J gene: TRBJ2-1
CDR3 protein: CASSNARASGTGTNNEQFF
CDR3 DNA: TGTGCCAGCAGTAACGCCCGGGCTAGCGGGACAGGGACCAACAATGAGCAGTTCTTC

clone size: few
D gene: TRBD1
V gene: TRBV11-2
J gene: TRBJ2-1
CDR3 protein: CASSLDRGLRFF
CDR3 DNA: TGTGCCAGCAGCTTGGATAGGGGGCTTAGGTTCTTC

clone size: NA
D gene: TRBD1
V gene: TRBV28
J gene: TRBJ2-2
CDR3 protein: CASETGGTNRELFF
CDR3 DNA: TGTGCCAGCGAAACAGGGGGAACTAACAGGGAGCTGTTTTTT

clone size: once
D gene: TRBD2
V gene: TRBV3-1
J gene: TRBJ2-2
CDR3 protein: CASSQGRLAAPGELFF
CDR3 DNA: TGTGCCAGCAGCCAAGGGCGACTAGCGGCCCCCGGCGAGCTGTTTTTT

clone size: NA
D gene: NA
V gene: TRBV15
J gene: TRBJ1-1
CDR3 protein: CATSRDAEAFF
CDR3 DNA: TGTGCCACCAGCAGAGATGCGGAAGCTTTCTTT

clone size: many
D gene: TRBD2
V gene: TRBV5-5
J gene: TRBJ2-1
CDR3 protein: CASSPLAGGRDEQFF
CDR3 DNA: TGTGCCAGCAGCCCCCTAGCGGGAGGGCGTGATGAGCAGTTCTTC

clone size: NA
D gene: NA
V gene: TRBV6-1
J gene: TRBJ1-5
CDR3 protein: CAGSRDVSNQPQHF
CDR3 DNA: TGTGCCGGCAGTCGGGACGTTAGCAATCAGCCCCAGCATTTT